This T cell receptor (beta chain) was captured by sequencing in a study of control samples from healthy donors and cancer patients. Produced via immunoSEQ multiplex PCR; TCRdb's table is partial and in-frame only. This sample has approximately 94,000 clones; approximately 93% occur once, and the top ten carry about 0.92%. Trimming cost V 4 bases and J 5 bases, with 13 bases left between them. Germline values: CDR1 SGHNT, CDR2 YYREEE (reference sequence). The CDR3 extends over 14 amino acids. The receptor was derived from a woman aged 25 to 39 in good health. The material sequenced was blood. The chain couples TRBV5-4 to TRBJ2-1; D is unresolved. CDR3 protein: CASSHKTFNNEQFF. CDR3 sequence (DNA): TGTGCCAGCAGCCACAAGACATTCAACAATGAGCAGTTCTTC.